This entry lists 8 T cell receptor beta chains sequenced from one sample in a study of Tregs in tolerant kidney transplant recipients. Repertoires were generated with immunoSEQ multiplex PCR, while TCRdb's copy carries only in-frame clones and drops some. The data show 120,000 or so clones, with roughly 92% seen just once and approximately 0.59% held by the top ten. The sample taken for sequencing was CD4+ T cells from blood. These receptors were collected from a human donor in good health.

The chain recombines TRBV6-6 with TRBJ2-3; TRBD2 matches 7 bases. Germline V gene data show CDR1 as MNHNY and CDR2 as SVGAGI (reference sequence). V lost 5 bases to trimming and J lost 4 bases; unmatched junction nucleotides: 9. The CDR3 consists of 15 residues. CDR3 sequence: CASSTPRETADTQYF. The CDR3 DNA is TGTGCCAGCAGTACCCCGCGGGAGACAGCAGATACGCAGTATTTT.

The chain recombines TRBV6-1 with TRBJ2-7; either TRBD1 or TRBD2 may fit D (5 bases each). The germline CDR1 and CDR2 sequences are MNHNS and SASEGT. The V and J ends lost 2 bases and 5 bases respectively, with 13 bases between them. The CDR3 spans 14 residues. CDR3 residues: CASSEPRRGHEQYF. Here the CDR3 DNA reads TGTGCCAGCAGTGAACCGCGCCGGGGACACGAGCAGTACTTC.

Remarks on this clone: One junction end does not reproduce the germline sequence, and a read error may be involved. The V and J genes are TRBV6-1 and TRBJ1-1; tentative D call: TRBD1 (5 bases). The CDR3 contains 14 residues. CDR1 MNHNS and CDR2 SASEGT come from the germline V gene. The CDR3 sequence is CASSEWNEVRTSHF. The CDR3 region has the DNA TGTGCCAGCAGTGAATGGAACGAAGTCCGGACATCACACTTT.

A single count supports this clone. The chain recombines TRBV5-1 with TRBJ2-1, with 13 bases identical to TRBD2. The CDR3 contains 16 residues. From germline, CDR1 is SGHRS and CDR2 YFSETQ. The V and J ends lost 4 bases and 4 bases, in that order; junction bases with no gene match: 5. CDR3 sequence (DNA): TGCGCCAGCAGCCGCCGGACTAGCGGGAGTTACAATGAGCAGTTCTTC. Translating gives CASSRRTSGSYNEQFF.

The rearrangement links TRBV2 to TRBJ2-5; tentative D call: TRBD1 (5 bases). Trimming took off 7 bases at V and 2 bases at J, with 14 bases between the two ends. The CDR3 sequence is 14 residues long. CDR1 SNHLY and CDR2 FYNNEI come from the germline V gene. Here the CDR3 reads CASTLGQFQETQYF. The CDR3 coding sequence is TGTGCCAGCACTCTAGGACAATTTCAAGAGACCCAGTACTTC.

This clone appeared once. This sequence joins TRBV7-9 and TRBJ1-1, with 7 positions matching TRBD1. The CDR3 covers 17 residues. Germline CDR1 SEHNR, CDR2 FQNEAQ (reference sequence). V lost 3 bases, J lost 0 bases, and 10 bases stayed unmatched. The CDR3 here is CASSFRTGPTMNTEAFF. CDR3 nucleotides: TGTGCCAGCAGCTTTCGGACAGGTCCTACCATGAACACTGAAGCTTTCTTT.

V gene TRBV18 combines with J gene TRBJ1-1; the match to TRBD1 covers 7 bases. Per the germline V gene, CDR1 is KGHSH and CDR2 is LQKENI. The CDR3 runs to 15 residues. Trimming removed 3 bases from V and 4 bases from J; junction bases left unmatched: 8. The CDR3 region has the DNA TGTGCCAGCTCACCCGACAGGGACGTAACCACTGAAGCTTTCTTT. Translated: CASSPDRDVTTEAFF.

The chain couples TRBV19 to TRBJ1-1; D is uncertain. V was shortened by 2 bases and J by 1 base, with 5 bases between the two germline ends. This CDR3 region has 13 residues. Germline loops: CDR1 LNHDA, CDR2 SQIVND (reference sequence). As DNA, the CDR3 is TGTGCCAGTAGTATACGAACGAACACTGAAGCTTTCTTT. Translated, it gives CASSIRTNTEAFF.